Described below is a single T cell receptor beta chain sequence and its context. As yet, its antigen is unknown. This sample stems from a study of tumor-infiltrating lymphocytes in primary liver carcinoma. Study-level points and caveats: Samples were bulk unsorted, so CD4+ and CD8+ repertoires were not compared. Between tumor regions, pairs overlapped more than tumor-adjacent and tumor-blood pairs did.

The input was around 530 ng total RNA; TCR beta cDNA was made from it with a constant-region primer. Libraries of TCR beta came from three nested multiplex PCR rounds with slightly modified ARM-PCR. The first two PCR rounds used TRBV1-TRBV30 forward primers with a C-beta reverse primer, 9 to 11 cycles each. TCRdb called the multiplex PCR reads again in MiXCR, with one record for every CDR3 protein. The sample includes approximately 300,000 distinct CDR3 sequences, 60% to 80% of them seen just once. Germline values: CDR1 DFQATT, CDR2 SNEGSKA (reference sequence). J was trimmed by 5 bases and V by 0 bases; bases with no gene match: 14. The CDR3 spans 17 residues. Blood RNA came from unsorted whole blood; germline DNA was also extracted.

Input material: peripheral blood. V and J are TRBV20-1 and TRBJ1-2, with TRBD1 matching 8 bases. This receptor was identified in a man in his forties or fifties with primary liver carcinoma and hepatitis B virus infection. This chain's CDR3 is CSARDPGGPTLSYGYTF. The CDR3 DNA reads TGCAGTGCTAGAGATCCAGGGGGCCCGACACTTAGTTATGGCTACACCTTC.